This is a list of T cell receptor beta chains from one sample in a study of CD8 T cells in ankylosing spondylitis. TCRdb processed the 5' RACE reads anew with MiXCR; each CDR3 protein has one entry. The table lists some 130,000 distinct CDR3 sequences, about a sixth of them singletons, with approximately 33% in the top ten. Sequences were obtained from blood, either unsorted or a sorted T cell fraction (not recorded which). The origin of the receptors is a male donor with ankylosing spondylitis. Each CDR3 is given with its conserved first and last residue. D genes are given only for firm matches. Part of the rows lack a size; the others show once, few, many or a class for expanded clones.

>.|few|TRBV13|TRBJ1-1
CASSLTENTEAFF
TGTGCCAGCAGCCTTACTGAGAACACTGAAGCTTTCTTT
>TRBD2|few|TRBV19|TRBJ2-7
CASSIGRLVYEQYF
TGTGCCAGTAGTATCGGGAGGCTTGTCTACGAGCAGTACTTC
>TRBD1|many|TRBV29-1|TRBJ2-7
CSVEERGQVTYEQYF
TGCAGCGTTGAAGAACGGGGACAGGTGACCTACGAGCAGTACTTC
>.|few|TRBV7-2|TRBJ2-1
CASSLVLDPYNEQFF
TGTGCCAGCAGCTTAGTACTCGACCCTTACAATGAGCAGTTCTTC
>TRBD2|.|TRBV5-6|TRBJ2-5
CASSRTGGGETQYF
TGTGCCAGCAGCAGGACGGGAGGTGGGGAGACCCAGTACTTC
>.|.|TRBV7-9|TRBJ1-1
CASSETHEAFF
TGTGCCAGCAGCGAGACGCATGAAGCTTTCTTT
>TRBD1|.|TRBV20-1|TRBJ2-3
CSASGQGGTDTQYF
TGCAGTGCTAGTGGTCAGGGGGGCACAGATACGCAGTATTTT
>.|.|TRBV21-1|TRBJ1-4
CASSKEVTGDKLFF
TGTGCCAGCAGCAAAGAGGTTACAGGGGACAAACTGTTTTTT
>TRBD1|.|TRBV4-3|TRBJ2-1
CASSQTGASPNEQFF
TGCGCCAGCAGCCAGACAGGGGCGTCTCCAAATGAGCAGTTCTTC
>.|few|TRBV7-6|TRBJ2-4
CASSPTLAKNIQYF
TGTGCCAGCAGCCCTACACTAGCCAAAAACATTCAGTACTTC
>.|.|TRBV6-2/TRBV6-3|TRBJ1-5
CASSPAGYNQPQHF
TGTGCCAGCAGCCCCGCGGGCTACAATCAGCCCCAGCATTTT
>.|.|TRBV5-1|TRBJ2-7
CASSLAGTYHEQYF
TGCGCCAGCAGCTTGGCAGGGACTTATCACGAGCAGTACTTC
>TRBD2|few|TRBV29-1|TRBJ2-7
CSVELMASGRASYEQYF
TGCAGCGTTGAATTAATGGCTAGCGGGAGGGCCTCCTACGAGCAGTACTTC
>TRBD2|.|TRBV19|TRBJ2-3
CASTSGEGTDTQYF
TGTGCCAGTACCAGCGGGGAGGGCACAGATACGCAGTATTTT
>.|.|TRBV21-1|TRBJ2-7
CASSKRRGEGEQYF
TGTGCCAGCAGCAAGAGGCGAGGGGAGGGCGAGCAGTACTTC
>TRBD1|many|TRBV29-1|TRBJ1-1
CSGLGQGVTEAFF
TGCAGCGGCCTGGGACAGGGGGTTACTGAAGCTTTCTTT